These T cell receptor beta chains were read from a single sample in a study of T cell changes during pregnancy in multiple sclerosis. Generated by immunoSEQ multiplex PCR, the TCRdb table keeps only in-frame clones and is missing some. The sample lists fewer than 80,000 clones; roughly nine tenths were seen once. The starting material was CD4+ T cells from peripheral blood mononuclear cells, obtained in the third trimester of pregnancy. These receptors were taken from a female donor in good health, enrolled as a control in a pregnancy study. CDR3s include the opening cysteine and the closing phenylalanine or tryptophan. The D gene is left open where the match is weak. Size is omitted from some rows. Given values are once, few, many or a class for expanded clones.

clone size: -; V gene: TRBV19; J gene: TRBJ1-4; D gene: TRBD1; CDR3 DNA: TGTGCCAGTAGTATCCGGCAGGGGGCTGAAAAACTGTTTTTT; CDR3 protein: CASSIRQGAEKLFF
clone size: -; V gene: TRBV27; J gene: TRBJ1-1; D gene: -; CDR3 DNA: TGTGCCAGTTCAGGGTATAACACTGAAGCTTTCTTT; CDR3 protein: CASSGYNTEAFF
clone size: -; V gene: TRBV29-1; J gene: TRBJ1-3; D gene: -; CDR3 DNA: TGCAGCGCCCTGGACAGCCGCTCTGGAAACACCATATATTTT; CDR3 protein: CSALDSRSGNTIYF
clone size: -; V gene: TRBV4-2; J gene: TRBJ2-3; D gene: -; CDR3 DNA: TGTGCCAGCAGCCAAGATTTTGGCGGGGACCCAGATACGCAGTATTTT; CDR3 protein: CASSQDFGGDPDTQYF
clone size: -; V gene: TRBV14; J gene: TRBJ2-3; D gene: TRBD2; CDR3 DNA: TGTGCCAGCAGCCAAAACGAGGTAGCGGGGGGTACGCAGTATTTT; CDR3 protein: CASSQNEVAGGTQYF
clone size: -; V gene: TRBV6-6; J gene: TRBJ1-3; D gene: -; CDR3 DNA: TGTGCCAGCAGTTACCCCCACTCTGGAAACACCATATATTTT; CDR3 protein: CASSYPHSGNTIYF
clone size: once; V gene: TRBV28; J gene: TRBJ1-2; D gene: TRBD1; CDR3 DNA: TGTGCCAGCAGTTTGTCGGGACAGGGGGCGCTGGGCTATGGCTACACCTTC; CDR3 protein: CASSLSGQGALGYGYTF
clone size: -; V gene: TRBV11-3; J gene: TRBJ2-3; D gene: -; CDR3 DNA: TGTGCCAGCAGCCTGGGCCGGCTAAGCACAGATACGCAGTATTTT; CDR3 protein: CASSLGRLSTDTQYF
clone size: -; V gene: TRBV18; J gene: TRBJ2-7; D gene: -; CDR3 DNA: TGTGCCAGCTCACCACCGACAAGGACCTACGAGCAGTACTTC; CDR3 protein: CASSPPTRTYEQYF
clone size: -; V gene: TRBV6-1; J gene: TRBJ2-3; D gene: TRBD1; CDR3 DNA: TGTGCCAGCAGACTTGACAGGGGGAGAGATACGCAGTATTTT; CDR3 protein: CASRLDRGRDTQYF
clone size: -; V gene: TRBV27; J gene: TRBJ1-6; D gene: TRBD1; CDR3 DNA: TGTGCCAGCAGCCCCGGGACAGAGCCTAATTCACCCCTCCACTTT; CDR3 protein: CASSPGTEPNSPLHF
clone size: once; V gene: TRBV6-5; J gene: TRBJ2-5; D gene: TRBD1; CDR3 DNA: TGTGCCAGCGGGGACAGCCAAGAGACCCAGTACTTC; CDR3 protein: CASGDSQETQYF
clone size: -; V gene: TRBV4-1; J gene: TRBJ2-7; D gene: TRBD1; CDR3 DNA: TGCGCCAGCAGCCAAGTTCTGGGACAGGGAACCTACGAGCAGTACTTC; CDR3 protein: CASSQVLGQGTYEQYF
clone size: -; V gene: TRBV30; J gene: TRBJ2-1; D gene: -; CDR3 DNA: TGTGCCTGGAGTCGGAATGAGCAGTTCTTC; CDR3 protein: CAWSRNEQFF
clone size: -; V gene: TRBV7-3; J gene: TRBJ2-2; D gene: TRBD1; CDR3 DNA: TGTGCCAGCAGCTTATTAGGGGGCGACAACGGGGAGCTGTTTTTT; CDR3 protein: CASSLLGGDNGELFF
clone size: -; V gene: TRBV7-2; J gene: TRBJ1-3; D gene: TRBD1; CDR3 DNA: TGTGCCAGCAGCGAACAACAGGGGGACTCTGGAAACACCATATATTTT; CDR3 protein: CASSEQQGDSGNTIYF
clone size: -; V gene: TRBV11-3; J gene: TRBJ2-2; D gene: TRBD2; CDR3 DNA: TGTGCCAGCAGCTACCTGGGCGGGGGGGCGAACACCGGGGAGCTGTTTTTT; CDR3 protein: CASSYLGGGANTGELFF
clone size: -; V gene: TRBV6-1; J gene: TRBJ1-5; D gene: TRBD1; CDR3 DNA: TGTGCCAGCACAGGGACAGGGGGGAATCAGCCCCAGCATTTT; CDR3 protein: CASTGTGGNQPQHF
clone size: -; V gene: TRBV25-1; J gene: TRBJ2-7; D gene: TRBD1; CDR3 DNA: TGTGCCAGCAGTGATATGGCAGGGGGCTACGAGCAGTACTTC; CDR3 protein: CASSDMAGGYEQYF
clone size: -; V gene: TRBV6-5; J gene: TRBJ1-4; D gene: TRBD1; CDR3 DNA: TGTGCCAGCAGTCTACAGGGGGCAACTAATGAAAAACTGTTTTTT; CDR3 protein: CASSLQGATNEKLFF
clone size: -; V gene: TRBV6-5; J gene: TRBJ2-3; D gene: TRBD2; CDR3 DNA: TGTGCCAGCAGTCGGACTAGCCGGGATACGCAGTATTTT; CDR3 protein: CASSRTSRDTQYF
clone size: -; V gene: TRBV4-3; J gene: TRBJ2-1; D gene: -; CDR3 DNA: TGCGCCAGCCGCCGAGAAATCACAGGGACGGATGAGCAGTTCTTC; CDR3 protein: CASRREITGTDEQFF
clone size: -; V gene: TRBV19; J gene: TRBJ1-4; D gene: -; CDR3 DNA: TGTGCCGTCCAGGGGCGGTCAACTAATGAAAAACTGTTTTTT; CDR3 protein: CAVQGRSTNEKLFF
clone size: -; V gene: TRBV7-8; J gene: TRBJ2-1; D gene: -; CDR3 DNA: TGTGCCAGCAGCTTATGGCGGGTCTCCTACAATGAGCAGTTCTTC; CDR3 protein: CASSLWRVSYNEQFF
clone size: -; V gene: TRBV7-9; J gene: TRBJ1-5; D gene: TRBD1; CDR3 DNA: TGTGCCAGCAGCCTAGGAGGGACAGACCTAAATCAGCCCCAGCATTTT; CDR3 protein: CASSLGGTDLNQPQHF
clone size: -; V gene: TRBV2; J gene: TRBJ1-5; D gene: -; CDR3 DNA: TGTGCCAGCAAGGGGGTTAGCAATCAGCCCCAGCATTTT; CDR3 protein: CASKGVSNQPQHF
clone size: -; V gene: TRBV7-2; J gene: TRBJ2-5; D gene: -; CDR3 DNA: TGTGCCAGCAGCCCCGACAGGCGTCAAGAGACCCAGTACTTC; CDR3 protein: CASSPDRRQETQYF